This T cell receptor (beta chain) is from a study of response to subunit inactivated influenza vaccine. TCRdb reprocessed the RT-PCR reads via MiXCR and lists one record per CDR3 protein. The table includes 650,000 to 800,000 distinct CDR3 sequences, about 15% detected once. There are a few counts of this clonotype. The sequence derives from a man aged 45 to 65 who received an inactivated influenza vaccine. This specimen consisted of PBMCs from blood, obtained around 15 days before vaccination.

Here the CDR3 reads CASGTVGVTDTQYF. In DNA form, the CDR3 reads TGTGCCAGCGGTACCGTGGGGGTCACAGATACGCAGTATTTT. The rearrangement uses TRBV7-2 and TRBJ2-3, with D perhaps assigned TRBD1 or TRBD2 (5 bases each). Germline V gene lookup returns CDR1 SGHTA and CDR2 FQGNSA. V was trimmed by 8 bases and J by 2 bases, leaving 14 bases between them. CDR3 size: 14 residues. Filled out from reference TRBV7-2 and TRBJ2-3, the complete variable domain reads GAGVSQSPSNKVTEKGKDVELRCDPISGHTALYWYRQSLGQGLEFLIYFQGNSAPDKSGLPSDRFSAERTGGSVSTLTIQRTQQEDSAVYLCASGTVGVTDTQYFGPGTRLTVL.